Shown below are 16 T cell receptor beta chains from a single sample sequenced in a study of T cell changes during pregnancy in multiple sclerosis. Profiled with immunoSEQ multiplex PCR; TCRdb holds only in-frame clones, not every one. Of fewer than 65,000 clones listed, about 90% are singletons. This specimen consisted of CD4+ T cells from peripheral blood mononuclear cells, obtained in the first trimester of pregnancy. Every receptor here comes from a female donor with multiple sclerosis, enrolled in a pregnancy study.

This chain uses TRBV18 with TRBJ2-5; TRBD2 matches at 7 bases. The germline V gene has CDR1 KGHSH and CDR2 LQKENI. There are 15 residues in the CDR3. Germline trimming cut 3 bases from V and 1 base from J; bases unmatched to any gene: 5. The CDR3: CASSPGGGLQETQYF. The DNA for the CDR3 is TGTGCCAGCTCACCTGGGGGGGGTCTCCAAGAGACCCAGTACTTC.

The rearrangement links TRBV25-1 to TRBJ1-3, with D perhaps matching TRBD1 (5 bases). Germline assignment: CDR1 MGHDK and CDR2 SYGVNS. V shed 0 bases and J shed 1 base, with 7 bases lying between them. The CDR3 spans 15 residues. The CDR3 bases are TGTGCCAGCAGTGAATATAGGGGTTCTGGAAACACCATATATTTT. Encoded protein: CASSEYRGSGNTIYF.

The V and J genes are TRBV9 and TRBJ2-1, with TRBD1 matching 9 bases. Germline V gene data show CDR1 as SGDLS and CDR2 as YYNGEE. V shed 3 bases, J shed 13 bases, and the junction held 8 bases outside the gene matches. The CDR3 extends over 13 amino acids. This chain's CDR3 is CASSGETDRGQFF. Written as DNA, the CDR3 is TGTGCCAGCAGCGGGGAGACGGACAGGGGACAGTTCTTC.

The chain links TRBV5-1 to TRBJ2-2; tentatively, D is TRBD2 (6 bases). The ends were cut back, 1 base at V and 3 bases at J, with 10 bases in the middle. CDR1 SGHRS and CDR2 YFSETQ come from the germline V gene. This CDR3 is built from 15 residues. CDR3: CASSLRREDTGELFF. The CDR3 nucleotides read TGCGCCAGCAGCTTGAGGAGGGAGGACACCGGGGAGCTGTTTTTT.

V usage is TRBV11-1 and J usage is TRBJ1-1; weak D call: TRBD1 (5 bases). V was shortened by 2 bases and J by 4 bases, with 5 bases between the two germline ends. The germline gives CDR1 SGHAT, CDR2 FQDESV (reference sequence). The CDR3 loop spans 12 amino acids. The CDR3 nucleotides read TGTGCCAGCAGCTTAACAGGCACTGAAGCTTTCTTT. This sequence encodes CASSLTGTEAFF.

This CDR3 reads CASSLGTLSGNTIYF. CDR3 in DNA: TGTGCCAGCAGCTTAGGGACACTCTCTGGAAACACCATATATTTT. This chain uses TRBV7-2 with TRBJ1-3, with D possibly matching TRBD1 (5 bases). Trimming pared 1 base from V and 0 bases from J, leaving 7 bases between. The CDR3 totals 15 residues. The germline V gene has CDR1 SGHTA and CDR2 FQGNSA.

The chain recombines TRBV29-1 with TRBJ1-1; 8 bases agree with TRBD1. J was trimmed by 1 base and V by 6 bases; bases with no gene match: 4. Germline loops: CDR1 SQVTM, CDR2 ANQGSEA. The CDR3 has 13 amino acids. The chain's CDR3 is CSVKTGENTEAFF. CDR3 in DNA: TGCAGCGTCAAGACAGGGGAGAACACTGAAGCTTTCTTT.

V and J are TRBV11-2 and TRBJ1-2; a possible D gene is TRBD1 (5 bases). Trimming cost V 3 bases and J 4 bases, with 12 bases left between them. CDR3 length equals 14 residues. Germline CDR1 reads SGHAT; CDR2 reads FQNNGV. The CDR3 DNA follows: TGTGCCAGCAGCTTGGAAAACAGGCTCTATGGCTACACCTTC. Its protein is CASSLENRLYGYTF. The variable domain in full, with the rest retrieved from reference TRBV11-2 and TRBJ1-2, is EAGVAQSPRYKIIEKRQSVAFWCNPISGHATLYWYQQILGQGPKLLIQFQNNGVVDDSQLPKDRFSAERLKGVDSTLKIQPAKLEDSAVYLCASSLENRLYGYTFGSGTRLTVV.

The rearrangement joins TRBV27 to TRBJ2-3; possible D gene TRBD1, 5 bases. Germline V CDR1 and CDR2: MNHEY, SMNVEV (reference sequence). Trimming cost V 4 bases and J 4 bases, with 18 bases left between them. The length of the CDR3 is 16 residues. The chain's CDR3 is CASSSHRFSRSDTQYF. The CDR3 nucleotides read TGTGCCAGCAGTTCCCACAGGTTCTCGCGGTCAGATACGCAGTATTTT.

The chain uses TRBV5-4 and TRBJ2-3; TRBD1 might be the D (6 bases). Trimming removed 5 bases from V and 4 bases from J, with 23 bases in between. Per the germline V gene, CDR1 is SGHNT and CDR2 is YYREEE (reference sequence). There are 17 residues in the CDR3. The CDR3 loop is CASRRYGRGYQADTQYF. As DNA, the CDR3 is TGTGCCAGCAGACGGTACGGCAGGGGCTATCAAGCAGATACGCAGTATTTT.

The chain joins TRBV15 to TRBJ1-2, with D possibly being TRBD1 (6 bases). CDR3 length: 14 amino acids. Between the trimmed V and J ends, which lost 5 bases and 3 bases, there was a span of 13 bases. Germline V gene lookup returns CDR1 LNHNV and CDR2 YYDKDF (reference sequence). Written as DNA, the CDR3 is TGTGCCACCAGCGGTGGGGGGGGCCACTATGGCTACACCTTC. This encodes CATSGGGGHYGYTF.

CDR3 nucleotides: TGTGCCAGCAGCCCTCCTCCGGGACAGGGCTACAATGAGCAGTTCTTC. Encoded protein: CASSPPPGQGYNEQFF. This chain uses TRBV13 with TRBJ2-1, with 9 bases identical to TRBD1. Trimming at V came to 5 bases and at J to 3 bases, leaving 8 bases not matched to a gene. CDR3 size: 16 residues. Germline CDR1 and CDR2: PRHDT and FYEKMQ (reference sequence).

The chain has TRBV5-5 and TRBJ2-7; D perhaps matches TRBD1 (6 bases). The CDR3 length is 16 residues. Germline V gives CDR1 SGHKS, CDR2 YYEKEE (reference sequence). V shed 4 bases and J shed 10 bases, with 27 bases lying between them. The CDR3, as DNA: TGTGCCAGCAGCCCCCTGCCGTCGGTGGACAGCCTACAACAGTACTTC. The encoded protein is CASSPLPSVDSLQQYF.

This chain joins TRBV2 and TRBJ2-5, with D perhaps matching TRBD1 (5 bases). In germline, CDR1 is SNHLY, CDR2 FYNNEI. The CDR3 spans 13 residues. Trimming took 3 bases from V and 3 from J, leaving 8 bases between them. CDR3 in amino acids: CASSENRKETQYF. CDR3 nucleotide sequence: TGTGCCAGCAGTGAGAACAGGAAAGAGACCCAGTACTTC.

The CDR3 bases are TGTGCCAGCTCACCAGGGACAGGGGGCATCAATCAGCCCCAGCATTTT. It translates to CASSPGTGGINQPQHF. The chain links TRBV18 to TRBJ1-5; 12 bases align to TRBD1. The CDR3 contains 16 residues. Trimming cost V 2 bases and J 3 bases; bases outside gene matches: 2. Germline-derived CDR1 and CDR2 are KGHSH and LQKENI.

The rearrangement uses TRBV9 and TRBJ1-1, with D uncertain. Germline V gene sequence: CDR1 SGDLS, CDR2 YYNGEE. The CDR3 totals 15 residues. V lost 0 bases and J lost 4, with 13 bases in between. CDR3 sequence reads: CASSVGAGGGTEAFF. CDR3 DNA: TGTGCCAGCAGCGTAGGTGCGGGCGGCGGCACTGAAGCTTTCTTT.